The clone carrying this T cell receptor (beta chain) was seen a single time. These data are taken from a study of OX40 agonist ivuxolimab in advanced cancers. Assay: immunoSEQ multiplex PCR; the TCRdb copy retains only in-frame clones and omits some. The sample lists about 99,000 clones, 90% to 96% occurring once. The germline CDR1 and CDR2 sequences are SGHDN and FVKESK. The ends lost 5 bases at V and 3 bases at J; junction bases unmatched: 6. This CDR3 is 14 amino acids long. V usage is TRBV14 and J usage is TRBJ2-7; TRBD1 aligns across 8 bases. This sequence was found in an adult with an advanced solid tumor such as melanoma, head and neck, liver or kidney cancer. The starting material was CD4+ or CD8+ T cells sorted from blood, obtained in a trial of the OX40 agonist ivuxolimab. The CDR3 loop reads CASSAQQGVYEQYF. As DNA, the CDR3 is TGTGCCAGCAGCGCGCAACAGGGGGTCTACGAGCAGTACTTC.